The present T cell receptor beta chain was sequenced within a study of T cell repertoires in cytomegalovirus infection (dated by TCRdb to the late 2010s). About the full investigation: Recently identified HLA-C-restricted CMV epitopes, whose presentation resists viral immunomodulation, were targeted by peptide stimulations together with well-studied HLA-B-restricted epitopes. Because public TCR beta signatures pointed to carriage of CMV infection together with the matching HLA type, the HLA type of each donor mattered for the analysis. Study-level results and caveats: In both this cohort and an independent roughly 350-donor cohort, the cumulative frequency of public TCR beta family members distinguished carriers of CMV infection plus the relevant HLA type. The ex vivo response was dominated by HLA-C-restricted CMV-specific TCR beta clonotypes, which also provided the single most frequent clonotype in two of eight donors.

According to the germline V gene, CDR1 reads SGHVS and CDR2 reads FNYEAQ. Cut back by 5 bases and 9 bases, the V and J ends lie 13 bases apart. Measured from the cysteine to the phenylalanine, the CDR3 is 12 residues long. Only the CDR3 DNA is retained, 36 bases long and in frame from the first base. This clonotype was seen a handful of times. Its antigen is still unknown. Per-nucleotide qualities are absent, and no much larger clonotype sits a single base away. This specimen's treatment or condition label, interpreted: in vitro stimulation with specific CMV peptide epitopes to enrich CMV-specific T cells. Data came from an Illumina HiSeq 1500. The public reads were run again by TCRdb, first through fastp at Q25 and then through MiXCR, and only productive beta chains were kept. Rows are combined by CDR3 protein, so each entry shows the most common genes and DNA. Across this sample there are about 830,000 distinct CDR3 sequences, with 30% to 35% seen only once. The leading ten clones occupy approximately 13% of the sample.

This clonotype originated in a human donor in good health (CMV status not recorded). Some clones in this sample may be carry-over from other donors' samples. This sample comprised cultured CD8+ T cells from PBMCs, obtained from culture after CMV antigen stimulation. The rearrangement combines TRBV7-6 with TRBJ1-1, with the D gene uncertain. The nucleotide sequence is given as TGTGCCAGCAGCCCGGACGGATACCAAGCTTTCTTT. Translated, this is CASSPDGYQAFF.